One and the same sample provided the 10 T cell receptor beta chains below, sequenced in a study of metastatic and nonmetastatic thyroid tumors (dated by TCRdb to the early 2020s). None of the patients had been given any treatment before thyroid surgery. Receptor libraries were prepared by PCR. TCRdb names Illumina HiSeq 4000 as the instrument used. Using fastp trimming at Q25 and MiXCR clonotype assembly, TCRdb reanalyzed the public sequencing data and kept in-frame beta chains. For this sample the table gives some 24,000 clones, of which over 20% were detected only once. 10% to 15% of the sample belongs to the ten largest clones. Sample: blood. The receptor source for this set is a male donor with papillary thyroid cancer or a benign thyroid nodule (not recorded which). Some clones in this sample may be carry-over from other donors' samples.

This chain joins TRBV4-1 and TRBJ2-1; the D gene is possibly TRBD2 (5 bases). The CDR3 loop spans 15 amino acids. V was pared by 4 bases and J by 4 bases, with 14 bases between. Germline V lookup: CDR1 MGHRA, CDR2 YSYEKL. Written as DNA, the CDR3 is TGCGCCAGCAGCCCCCGCGGAGCGGCATACAATGAGCAGTTCTTC. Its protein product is CASSPRGAAYNEQFF.

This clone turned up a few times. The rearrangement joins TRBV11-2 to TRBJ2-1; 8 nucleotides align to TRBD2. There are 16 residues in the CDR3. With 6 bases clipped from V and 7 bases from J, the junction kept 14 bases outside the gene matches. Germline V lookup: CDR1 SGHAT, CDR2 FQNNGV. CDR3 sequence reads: CASSPPGVAGLNEQFF. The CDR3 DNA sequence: TGTGCCAGCAGTCCCCCGGGAGTAGCGGGATTAAATGAGCAGTTCTTC.

CDR3 sequence reads: CASSLAWFYEQYF. As DNA, the CDR3 is TGCGCCAGCAGCTTGGCTTGGTTCTACGAGCAGTACTTC. V usage is TRBV5-1 and J usage is TRBJ2-7; D uncertain. The ends were cut back, 0 bases at V and 3 bases at J, with 7 bases in the middle. This CDR3 is 13 amino acids long. Germline CDR1 and CDR2: SGHRS and YFSETQ. Complete variable domain (other parts from reference TRBV5-1 and TRBJ2-7): KAGVTQTPRYLIKTRGQQVTLSCSPISGHRSVSWYQQTPGQGLQFLFEYFSETQRNKGNFPGRFSGRQFSNSRSEMNVSTLELGDSALYLCASSLAWFYEQYFGPGTRLTVT.

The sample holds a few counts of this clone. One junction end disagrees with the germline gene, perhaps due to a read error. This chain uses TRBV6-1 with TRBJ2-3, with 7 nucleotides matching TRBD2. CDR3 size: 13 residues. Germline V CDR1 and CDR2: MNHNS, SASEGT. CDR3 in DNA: TGTGCCAGCGGGACTATCGAAACAGATACTCAGTATTTT. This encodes CASGTIETDTQYF.

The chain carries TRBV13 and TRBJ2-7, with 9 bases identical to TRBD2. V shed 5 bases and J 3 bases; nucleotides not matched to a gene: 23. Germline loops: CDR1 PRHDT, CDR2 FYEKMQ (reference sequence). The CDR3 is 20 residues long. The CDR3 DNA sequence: TGTGCCAGCAGCCCCAGGGCAGGGGGAGTAGGCGGGAGGGCCTTCTACGAGCAGTACTTC. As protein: CASSPRAGGVGGRAFYEQYF.

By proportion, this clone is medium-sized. CDR3 residues: CASSLDRREQYF. CDR3 nucleotide sequence: TGTGCCAGCAGCTTAGATCGGCGGGAGCAGTACTTC. The chain has TRBV11-2 and TRBJ2-7; D is uncertain. Germline loops: CDR1 SGHAT, CDR2 FQNNGV. CDR3 length: 12 residues. Trimming left V 0 bases short and J 7 bases short, with 7 bases between.

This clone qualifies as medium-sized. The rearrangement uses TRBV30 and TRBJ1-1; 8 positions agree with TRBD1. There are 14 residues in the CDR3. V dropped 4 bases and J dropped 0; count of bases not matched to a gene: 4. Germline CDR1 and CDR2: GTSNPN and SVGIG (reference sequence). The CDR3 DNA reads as TGTGCCTGGACGACAGGGGTGCTGAACACTGAAGCTTTCTTT. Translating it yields CAWTTGVLNTEAFF. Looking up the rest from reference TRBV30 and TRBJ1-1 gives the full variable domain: SQTIHQWPATLVQPVGSPLSLECTVEGTSNPNLYWYRQAAGRGLQLLFYSVGIGQISSEVPQNLSASRPQDRQFILSSKKLLLSDSGFYLCAWTTGVLNTEAFFGQGTRLTVV.

The CDR3 sequence: CASSRPVTGMHTQYF. CDR3 coding DNA: TGTGCCAGCAGCCGTCCCGTGACAGGGATGCATACGCAGTATTTT. The V and J genes are TRBV11-2 and TRBJ2-3, with 7 bases identical to TRBD1. The germline CDR1 and CDR2 sequences are SGHAT and FQNNGV. The J segment lost 7 bases and the V segment lost 5 bases, leaving 12 bases of the junction unmatched. The CDR3 contains 15 residues.

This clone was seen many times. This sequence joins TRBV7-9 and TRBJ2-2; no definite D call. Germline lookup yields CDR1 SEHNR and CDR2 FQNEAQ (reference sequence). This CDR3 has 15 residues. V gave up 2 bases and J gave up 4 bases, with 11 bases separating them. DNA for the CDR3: TGTGCCAGCAGCTTATTAAAGGGTTTCACCGGGGAGCTGTTTTTT. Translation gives CASSLLKGFTGELFF.

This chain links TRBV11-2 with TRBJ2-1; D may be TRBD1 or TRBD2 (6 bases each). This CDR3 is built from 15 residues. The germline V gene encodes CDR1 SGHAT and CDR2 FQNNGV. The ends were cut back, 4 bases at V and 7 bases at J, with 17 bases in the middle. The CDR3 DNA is TGTGCCAGCAGCTGGGTTGGGGGCGGGGAGAATGAGCAGTTCTTC. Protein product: CASSWVGGGENEQFF.